One and the same sample provided the 13 T cell receptor beta chains below, sequenced in a study of blood T cell repertoires in COVID-19 (dated by TCRdb to the early 2020s). Libraries came from the immunoSEQ multiplex PCR assay. In TCRdb, the immuneACCESS table is reduced to in-frame sequences with V and J assigned. These tables do not hold every clone; where another copy was compared, an unresolved V gene accounts for under half, and the others remain unexplained. A total of some 330,000 clones appear in this sample, roughly 90% of them only once. The ten largest clones represent approximately 4% of the sample. Input material: peripheral blood. The receptor set was obtained from a woman aged 50 to 60 with active or convalescent COVID-19.

The rearrangement joins TRBV4-3 to TRBJ1-3; D remains ambiguous. Deletions cut 0 bases from V and 0 bases from J, with 6 bases between. This CDR3 is 15 amino acids long. CDR1 and CDR2 (germline): LGHNA, YSLEER. The CDR3 loop is CASSQDAYSGNTIYF. CDR3 nucleotide sequence: TGCGCCAGCAGCCAAGATGCGTACTCTGGAAACACCATATATTTT.

This clone was counted once. This chain joins TRBV14 and TRBJ2-3; 7 nucleotides line up with TRBD1. Looked up from germline, CDR1 is SGHDN and CDR2 is FVKESK. The CDR3 is made up of 15 amino acids. Trimming cost V 0 bases and J 3 bases; bases outside gene matches: 3. The DNA of the CDR3 is TGTGCCAGCAGCCAAGACAGGGGGTGGACAGATACGCAGTATTTT. It is translated as CASSQDRGWTDTQYF.

The chain uses TRBV10-3 and TRBJ1-3; perhaps TRBD1 as D (5 bases). The CDR3 has 18 residues. CDR1 ENHRY and CDR2 SYGVKD come from the germline V gene. Trimming took 0 bases from V and 0 from J, leaving 15 bases between them. DNA for the CDR3: TGTGCCATCAGTGAGTCGATCTGGGGGGATAGCTCTGGAAACACCATATATTTT. Its protein product is CAISESIWGDSSGNTIYF.

The chain combines TRBV9 with TRBJ2-5, with 7 bases aligning to TRBD1. CDR1 is SGDLS and CDR2 is YYNGEE in the germline V gene. There are 13 residues in the CDR3. The ends lost 4 bases at V and 7 bases at J; junction bases unmatched: 7. Written as DNA, the CDR3 is TGTGCCAGCAGCAGAGGGGGCCTCGGGACCCAGTACTTC. It is translated as CASSRGGLGTQYF. The full variable domain, in which reference TRBV9 and TRBJ2-5 provide the parts outside the CDR3, is DSGVTQTPKHLITATGQRVTLRCSPRSGDLSVYWYQQSLDQGLQFLIQYYNGEERAKGNILERFSAQQFPDLHSELNLSSLELGDSALYFCASSRGGLGTQYFGPGTRLLVL.

V is TRBV7-2 and J is TRBJ2-3; D uncertain. CDR3 length equals 13 residues. The V end was cut by 1 base, the J end by 10 bases, with 12 bases between. CDR1 is SGHTA, CDR2 FQGNSA, per germline. CDR3 in DNA: TGTGCCAGCAGCTTAGAGAGTACGCCCGCGCAGTATTTT. As protein: CASSLESTPAQYF.

The V and J genes are TRBV5-1 and TRBJ2-7; D is possibly TRBD2 (5 bases). V lost 2 bases, J lost 7 bases, and 7 bases lay in between. CDR3 length: 11 residues. Looked up from germline, CDR1 is SGHRS and CDR2 is YFSETQ. The CDR3, as DNA: TGCGCCAGCAGCTTCACGGGGGAGCAGTACTTC. Translation: CASSFTGEQYF.

This rearrangement joins TRBV27 to TRBJ2-5; the match to TRBD1 covers 10 bases. Germline loops: CDR1 MNHEY, CDR2 SMNVEV (reference sequence). The CDR3 extends over 14 amino acids. With V trimmed by 5 bases and J by 7 bases, 7 bases remained unmatched. The CDR3 protein is CASSLGQGLGTQYF. The CDR3 region has the DNA TGTGCCAGCAGTCTGGGACAGGGGTTGGGGACCCAGTACTTC.

The chain has TRBV6-5 and TRBJ2-1, with 9 bases fitting TRBD2. J gave up 3 bases and V 4 bases, and 4 bases lay outside the gene matches. The CDR3 consists of 15 residues. CDR1 is MNHEY, CDR2 SVGAGI, per germline. Written as DNA, the CDR3 is TGTGCCAGCAGTTCGACTAGCGGCCTCTACAATGAGCAGTTCTTC. It translates to CASSSTSGLYNEQFF.

The chain uses TRBV4-3 and TRBJ1-5; D perhaps matches TRBD1 (6 bases). The CDR3 totals 14 residues. Germline loops: CDR1 LGHNA, CDR2 YSLEER. V lost 1 base, J lost 4 bases, and 8 bases lay in between. CDR3 coding DNA: TGCGCCAGCAGCCAAGGCAGGGGTAATCAGCCCCAGCATTTT. This encodes CASSQGRGNQPQHF.

The chain recombines TRBV3-1 (or the pseudogene TRBV3-2) with TRBJ1-1; no firm D call. Trimming removed 1 base from V and 4 bases from J, with 10 bases in between. This CDR3 has 14 residues. Germline V CDR1 and CDR2: LGHDT, YNNKEL (reference sequence). The CDR3 coding sequence is TGTGCCAGCAGCCAAGTAGAGGGTGGCACTGAAGCTTTCTTT. Residues: CASSQVEGGTEAFF.

The rearrangement links TRBV5-4 to TRBJ2-3, with TRBD2 matching 8 bases. Trimming at V came to 4 bases and at J to 0 bases, leaving 7 bases not matched to a gene. The CDR3 runs 16 residues. The germline V gene has CDR1 SGHNT and CDR2 YYREEE (reference sequence). CDR3 loop: CASSTLSGTSTDTQYF. CDR3 nucleotide sequence: TGTGCCAGCAGCACCCTTAGCGGGACTAGCACAGATACGCAGTATTTT. Drawing the rest from reference TRBV5-4 and TRBJ2-3, the complete variable domain is ETGVTQSPTHLIKTRGQQVTLRCSSQSGHNTVSWYQQALGQGPQFIFQYYREEENGRGNFPPRFSGLQFPNYSSELNVNALELDDSALYLCASSTLSGTSTDTQYFGPGTRLTVL.

The rearrangement joins TRBV30 to TRBJ1-1, with a possible D match to TRBD1 (6 bases). In germline, CDR1 is GTSNPN, CDR2 SVGIG (reference sequence). The CDR3 consists of 13 residues. V was shortened by 8 bases and J by 5 bases, with 18 bases between the two germline ends. The CDR3 DNA is TGTGCCCGGGGCGAAGGCAGGGGAACTGAAGCTTTCTTT. Translation: CARGEGRGTEAFF.

This clone has a count of ten or more. The V and J genes are TRBV5-5 and TRBJ1-2; D may be TRBD1 (5 bases). Germline values: CDR1 SGHKS, CDR2 YYEKEE (reference sequence). The V gene lost 4 bases and the J gene lost 7 bases, with 26 bases spanning the gap. The CDR3 loop spans 17 amino acids. CDR3 in amino acids: CASSRLPQVSLEPGYTF. Here the CDR3 DNA reads TGTGCCAGCAGCCGCCTTCCACAGGTTTCCCTTGAGCCTGGCTACACCTTC.